These T cell receptor beta chains were read from a single sample in a study of PD-L1 blockade in urothelial cancer. Clones were sequenced by immunoSEQ multiplex PCR, and TCRdb holds only the in-frame ones, with some missing. The sample yields tens of thousands of clones, 85% seen once. Sample: PBMCs, taken around atezolizumab (anti-PD-L1) treatment. These receptors were taken from a man in his forties with urothelial cancer. Each CDR3 is given with its conserved first and last residue. D genes are given only for firm matches. Clone size is not always given. Where it is, it says once, few, many or a class for expanded clones.

V gene	D gene	clone size	J gene	CDR3 protein	CDR3 DNA
TRBV5-1	.	.	TRBJ2-1	CASSPREGGWVARNEQFF	TGCGCCAGCAGCCCGAGGGAAGGAGGGTGGGTGGCTCGCAATGAGCAGTTCTTC
TRBV28	.	.	TRBJ1-2	CASSSPGGPGYGYTF	TGTGCCAGCAGTTCGCCCGGGGGGCCGGGCTATGGCTACACCTTC
TRBV7-9	.	once	TRBJ1-1	CASSLVGRGFGETEAFF	TGTGCCAGCAGCTTAGTAGGAAGGGGTTTCGGAGAGACTGAAGCTTTCTTT
TRBV7-9	.	.	TRBJ2-5	CASRSVRVPQETQYF	TGTGCCAGCAGGTCTGTGAGGGTGCCCCAAGAGACCCAGTACTTC
TRBV28	.	.	TRBJ1-3	CASTGGYSGNTIYF	TGTGCCAGCACTGGGGGCTACTCTGGAAACACCATATATTTT
TRBV9	TRBD1	.	TRBJ2-1	CASSPRTGNYNEQFF	TGTGCCAGCAGCCCCCGGACAGGGAACTACAATGAGCAGTTCTTC
TRBV11-3	.	.	TRBJ1-1	CASSSTGTEAFF	TGTGCCAGCAGCTCTACAGGGACTGAAGCTTTCTTT
TRBV30	TRBD2	.	TRBJ2-1	CAWASGSSHEQFF	TGTGCCTGGGCTAGCGGGAGCTCGCATGAGCAGTTCTTC
TRBV11-2	TRBD2	.	TRBJ2-7	CASSLVLAGGGEQYF	TGTGCCAGCAGCTTAGTACTAGCGGGAGGGGGGGAGCAGTACTTC
TRBV11-2	.	once	TRBJ2-1	CASSPSESYNEQFF	TGTGCCAGCAGCCCCTCGGAGTCCTACAATGAGCAGTTCTTC
TRBV2	TRBD2	.	TRBJ2-1	CASRPQREKGEQFF	TGTGCCAGCAGGCCCCAGCGGGAGAAGGGTGAGCAGTTCTTC
TRBV25-1	TRBD2	.	TRBJ2-3	CASSSTSGPSTDTQYF	TGTGCCAGCAGTTCGACTAGCGGGCCTAGCACAGATACGCAGTATTTT
TRBV7-8	.	many	TRBJ1-5	CASSAPKEQPQHF	TGTGCCAGCTCAGCGCCTAAAGAACAGCCCCAGCATTTT
TRBV19	.	.	TRBJ2-6	CASSSRGSGANVLTF	TGTGCCAGTAGTTCTCGAGGTTCTGGGGCCAACGTCCTGACTTTC
TRBV5-1	.	.	TRBJ2-2	CASLDSGATGELFF	TGCGCCAGCCTGGACTCAGGGGCGACCGGGGAGCTGTTTTTT
TRBV4-2	TRBD2	.	TRBJ2-5	CASSQGEGWAGEETQYF	TGTGCCAGCAGCCAAGGGGAGGGGTGGGCGGGAGAGGAGACCCAGTACTTC
TRBV5-4	.	.	TRBJ2-2	CASVQGRTYTGELFF	TGTGCCAGCGTCCAAGGACGGACTTACACCGGGGAGCTGTTTTTT
TRBV4-3	.	once	TRBJ1-2	CASSQLDRNYGYTF	TGCGCCAGCAGCCAGTTAGACAGAAACTATGGCTACACCTTC
TRBV27	.	.	TRBJ2-3	CASTPTGHTDTQYF	TGTGCCAGCACCCCGACAGGCCACACAGATACGCAGTATTTT
TRBV28	.	.	TRBJ2-3	CASSPLGRKSTDTQYF	TGTGCCAGCAGTCCCTTGGGGAGGAAAAGCACAGATACGCAGTATTTT
TRBV9	.	.	TRBJ2-7	CASSVANSGSYEQYF	TGTGCCAGCAGCGTAGCTAATTCAGGCTCCTACGAGCAGTACTTC
TRBV7-2	.	.	TRBJ2-7	CASSPDLYYEQYF	TGTGCCAGCAGCCCGGACTTGTACTACGAGCAGTACTTC
TRBV7-9	.	.	TRBJ1-2	CASSETLREHYGYTF	TGTGCCAGCAGCGAAACACTCCGGGAACACTATGGCTACACCTTC
TRBV28	TRBD1	once	TRBJ2-7	CASSLSGQGSYEQYF	TGTGCCAGCAGCCTGTCGGGACAGGGTTCCTACGAGCAGTACTTC
TRBV2	.	.	TRBJ2-7	CASTRFTSYEQYF	TGTGCCAGCACCCGCTTTACATCCTACGAGCAGTACTTC
TRBV11-3	TRBD2	.	TRBJ2-1	CASSSLAGLNNEQFF	TGTGCCAGCAGCTCCTTAGCGGGATTGAACAATGAGCAGTTCTTC
TRBV7-2	TRBD2	.	TRBJ2-7	CASSLRLAGGNEQYF	TGTGCCAGCAGCTTACGACTAGCGGGAGGTAACGAGCAGTACTTC
TRBV28	TRBD2	once	TRBJ2-1	CASSSNPQAGAIIYEQFF	TGTGCCAGCAGTTCCAACCCCCAAGCGGGAGCTATCATATATGAGCAGTTCTTC
TRBV5-5	.	.	TRBJ1-2	CASTLEGNRVGSGYTF	TGTGCCAGCACCTTAGAGGGGAACAGGGTGGGGTCTGGCTACACCTTC
TRBV29-1	TRBD2	.	TRBJ2-5	CSVDPTSSETQYF	TGCAGCGTTGACCCGACTAGCAGCGAGACCCAGTACTTC
TRBV28	.	.	TRBJ1-5	CASSPSFVQPQHF	TGTGCCAGCAGTCCCAGTTTTGTTCAGCCCCAGCATTTT
TRBV6-5	.	.	TRBJ1-5	CASSSSYSNQPQHF	TGTGCCAGCAGTTCGAGCTATAGCAATCAGCCCCAGCATTTT
TRBV10-1	.	.	TRBJ2-5	CASSESMARGEETQYF	TGCGCCAGCAGTGAGTCGATGGCCAGGGGGGAAGAGACCCAGTACTTC
TRBV19	.	.	TRBJ1-1	CASSTMTDRGTEAFF	TGTGCCAGTAGTACCATGACAGATCGCGGCACTGAAGCTTTCTTT
TRBV28	.	.	TRBJ2-1	CASSLTGAFNEQFF	TGTGCCAGCAGTTTAACGGGAGCCTTCAATGAGCAGTTCTTC
TRBV18	.	.	TRBJ2-5	CASSLNTGRETQYF	TGTGCCAGCTCACTTAATACAGGACGGGAGACCCAGTACTTC
TRBV7-2	.	.	TRBJ2-7	CASKAAGALEQYF	TGTGCCAGCAAAGCGGCGGGCGCCCTCGAGCAGTACTTC
TRBV27	TRBD2	.	TRBJ2-1	CASSMQHSGGSQFF	TGTGCCAGCAGTATGCAACACAGCGGGGGCTCGCAGTTCTTC
TRBV30	.	.	TRBJ2-7	CAWSASWASYEQYF	TGTGCCTGGAGTGCTTCTTGGGCCTCCTACGAGCAGTACTTC
TRBV11-2	TRBD1	few	TRBJ1-1	CASRRTGGTTEAFF	TGTGCCAGCAGAAGGACAGGTGGGACGACTGAAGCTTTCTTT
TRBV7-3	.	.	TRBJ1-4	CASSLTGSNEKLFF	TGTGCCAGCAGCTTAACTGGCAGTAATGAAAAACTGTTTTTT
TRBV7-9	TRBD1	.	TRBJ2-7	CASSPDRVRLEQYF	TGTGCCAGCAGCCCGGACAGGGTGAGGCTCGAGCAGTACTTC
TRBV5-1	TRBD1	many	TRBJ1-1	CASSLEQGQGTEAFF	TGCGCCAGCAGCTTGGAACAGGGGCAGGGCACTGAAGCTTTCTTT
TRBV6-1	TRBD2	.	TRBJ2-1	CASSRDYLNNEQFF	TGTGCCAGCAGCCGGGACTATCTCAACAATGAGCAGTTCTTC
TRBV5-8	TRBD2	.	TRBJ2-7	CASSALSGSSYEQYF	TGTGCCAGCAGCGCTCTTAGCGGGAGCTCCTACGAGCAGTACTTC
TRBV7-2	TRBD1	.	TRBJ2-7	CASSTHRGGYEQYF	TGTGCCAGCAGCACCCACAGGGGCGGCTACGAGCAGTACTTC